The sequence of this T cell receptor (beta chain) was determined in a study of OX40 agonist ivuxolimab in advanced cancers. Whole-study findings and limits: The antigens recognized by the expanded peripheral T cells, that is their antigen specificity, were not determined. Dose levels from 0.1 to 3.0 mg/kg saw CD4+ and CD8+ blood T cells expand clonally by week 6. On average, CD8+ T cells had more expanded clones than CD4+.

Collection of blood occurred at baseline, at cycle 4 day 1, and at cycle 7 day 1. The germline V gene has CDR1 LGHNA and CDR2 YNFKEQ. The length of the CDR3 is 17 residues. The V gene end was trimmed by 0 bases and the J gene end by 5 bases; junction bases not matched to a gene: 9. As to this clone: Its antigen remains unidentified.

TCRdb keeps only in-frame clones here, not all; method: immunoSEQ multiplex PCR. The table has around 40,000 clones, about 85% seen once; the top ten hold approximately 5.1%. The sequence came from an adult with an advanced solid tumor such as melanoma, head and neck, liver or kidney cancer. The sequenced sample was CD4+ or CD8+ T cells sorted from blood, obtained in a trial of the OX40 agonist ivuxolimab. V and J are TRBV4-2 and TRBJ1-5; 8 bases align to TRBD1. CDR3 residues: CASSQDATGVFHQPQHF. The CDR3 DNA reads as TGTGCCAGCAGCCAAGATGCGACAGGGGTCTTCCATCAGCCCCAGCATTTT.